Included here is one T cell receptor beta chain sequence, with context. Its matching antigen is unknown. The entry originates in a study of blood T cells in healthy people across ages. Study results and limitations: Strongly correlated with naive T cell percentage was TCR beta diversity. A roughly linear fall in TCR beta diversity per million T cells was seen with increasing age. More naive CD4+ cells and higher diversity marked long-lived donors relative to aged donors.

The germline gives CDR1 SGHVS, CDR2 FQNEAQ. The CDR3 is 13 residues long. The germline V and J ends were trimmed by 10 bases and 3 bases, with 16 bases remaining between them. For the second PCR, which ran for about 7 to 11 cycles, a sample-barcoded 5' primer and a J-beta primer mix were used. TCRdb re-called the 5' RACE reads through MiXCR, storing one row per CDR3 protein. The table includes hundreds of thousands of distinct CDR3 sequences, 20% to 25% detected once. Sample: blood. The clonotype was recovered from a man in his sixties or seventies in good health. This chain connects TRBV7-8 to TRBJ2-7; either TRBD1 or TRBD2 may supply D (6 bases each). The CDR3 DNA follows: TGTGCCACCCTCGGGGGCGAGAACTACGAGCAGTACTTC. This encodes CATLGGENYEQYF.